The 30 T cell receptor beta chains below come from one sample, sequenced in a study of cytomegalovirus exposure and HLA in healthy donors. Primers: 60 Vbeta forward and 13 Jbeta reverse. Sequencing was performed with immunoSEQ multiplex PCR; in TCRdb, only in-frame clones are kept and a portion is missing. The sample lists approximately 140,000 clones; around 77% were seen once. The sample consisted of PBMCs. The receptors stem from a woman aged 45-65 years in good health and CMV-seronegative.

This clone came up once. The chain couples TRBV7-6 to TRBJ1-2; 7 bases line up with TRBD1. CDR1 is SGHVS and CDR2 is FNYEAQ in the germline V gene. The CDR3 spans 14 residues. After removal of 4 bases from V and 6 bases from J, the junction contained 8 bases not matched to a gene. The CDR3 DNA reads TGTGCCAGCAGCTCCCAGGGGGAGGAGCATGGCTACACCTTC. Protein product: CASSSQGEEHGYTF.

The J gene is TRBJ2-5, the V gene TRBV4-3; 10 nucleotides align to TRBD2. This CDR3 has 17 amino acids. Germline lookup yields CDR1 LGHNA and CDR2 YSLEER. V dropped 0 bases and J dropped 2; count of bases not matched to a gene: 6. The DNA for the CDR3 is TGCGCCAGCAGCCAAGATCGGCTAGCGGGGGTTCAAGAGACCCAGTACTTC. As protein: CASSQDRLAGVQETQYF.

This chain connects TRBV5-1 to TRBJ2-3, with 15 nucleotides matching TRBD2. Losses at the gene ends were 0 bases for V and 0 bases for J; bases not matched to a gene: 11. Germline V gene data show CDR1 as SGHRS and CDR2 as YFSETQ. This CDR3 spans 21 amino acids. The CDR3 DNA is TGCGCCAGCAGCTTGGCCCCGGGACTAGCGGGGGGCTCCTTTAGCACAGATACGCAGTATTTT. This codes for CASSLAPGLAGGSFSTDTQYF.

This clone has a handful of counts. The J gene is TRBJ1-5, the V gene TRBV7-9, with D tentatively TRBD1 (6 bases). The germline CDR1 and CDR2 sequences are SEHNR and FQNEAQ (reference sequence). The CDR3 is 14 residues long. Trimming removed 7 bases from V and 4 bases from J, with 14 bases in between. The CDR3 region is CASTMGAGNQPQHF. CDR3 coding DNA: TGTGCCAGCACCATGGGGGCAGGGAATCAGCCCCAGCATTTT.

This chain's CDR3 is CASSFPGGNNEQFF. CDR3 nucleotides: TGTGCCAGCAGCTTTCCAGGGGGGAACAATGAGCAGTTCTTC. The chain recombines TRBV5-4 with TRBJ2-1; tentative D call: TRBD1 (7 bases). V was shortened by 2 bases and J by 5 bases, with 11 bases between the two germline ends. CDR1 is SGHNT and CDR2 is YYREEE in the germline V gene (reference sequence). This CDR3 is 14 amino acids long.

The chain carries TRBV7-2 and TRBJ1-4; 8 bases are shared with TRBD1. From germline, CDR1 is SGHTA and CDR2 FQGNSA. The CDR3 is 15 amino acids. The J segment lost 7 bases and the V segment lost 5 bases, leaving 9 bases of the junction unmatched. CDR3 residues: CASSTRQGLGEKLFF. The CDR3 DNA follows: TGTGCCAGCAGCACTCGACAGGGGCTCGGTGAAAAACTGTTTTTT.

Notes on this clone: A junction boundary mismatches the germline segment, possibly from a read error. V is TRBV7-7 and J is TRBJ1-3; TRBD1 matches at 11 bases. The germline V gene has CDR1 SSHAT and CDR2 FNYEAQ (reference sequence). This CDR3 contains 17 residues. CDR3 loop: CASSLGWTGGPGNTIYF. For the CDR3, the DNA is TGTGCTAGCAGCTTAGGCTGGACAGGGGGCCCTGGAAACACCATATATTTT.

The gene calls are TRBV6-5 and TRBJ1-2, with D possibly matching TRBD1 (5 bases). CDR1 MNHEY and CDR2 SVGAGI come from the germline V gene. The ends were cut back, 8 bases at V and 8 bases at J, with 12 bases in the middle. The CDR3 has 11 amino acids. In DNA form, the CDR3 reads TGTGCCAGCGCGACGGGGGGAGGCTACACCTTC. Residues: CASATGGGYTF.

This clone was found once. The chain combines TRBV29-1 with TRBJ1-1; D is ambiguous. Per germline, CDR1 SQVTM and CDR2 ANQGSEA. Trimming removed 4 bases at V and 1 base at J, with 10 bases between. The CDR3 consists of 13 residues. The CDR3 sequence is CSVGNEGNTEAFF. As DNA, the CDR3 is TGCAGCGTTGGTAATGAGGGGAACACTGAAGCTTTCTTT.

The chain couples TRBV2 to TRBJ1-1; 8 nucleotides agree with TRBD1. The CDR3 consists of 16 residues. Trimming took 9 bases from V and 10 from J; bases not matched to a gene: 22. In germline, CDR1 is SNHLY, CDR2 FYNNEI. CDR3 sequence (DNA): TGTGCCAGTCCCCAGGGGGCGCGGCCCGCTCCCGGGGGAGCTTTCTTT. Translated: CASPQGARPAPGGAFF.

This chain uses TRBV19 with TRBJ2-1; 8 bases are shared with TRBD1. Losses at the gene ends were 6 bases for V and 5 bases for J; bases not matched to a gene: 12. Per the germline V gene, CDR1 is LNHDA and CDR2 is SQIVND (reference sequence). The CDR3 runs 16 residues. CDR3 sequence reads: CASSPPGQVMNNEQFF. DNA of the CDR3: TGTGCCAGTAGCCCCCCGGGACAGGTGATGAACAATGAGCAGTTCTTC.

This sequence joins TRBV29-1 and TRBJ2-5, with 10 bases aligning to TRBD2. Germline lookup yields CDR1 SQVTM and CDR2 ANQGSEA. J was trimmed by 5 bases and V by 4 bases; bases with no gene match: 4. The CDR3 spans 13 residues. The chain's CDR3 is CSVGLAGVETQYF. The DNA for the CDR3 is TGCAGCGTTGGGCTAGCGGGGGTGGAGACCCAGTACTTC.

This clone came up a few times. This chain links TRBV11-2 with TRBJ1-2, with 7 bases matching TRBD1. Trimming cost V 6 bases and J 2 bases; bases outside gene matches: 3. Germline CDR1 reads SGHAT; CDR2 reads FQNNGV. The CDR3 loop spans 13 amino acids. This chain's CDR3 is CASRPTGNYGYTF. The CDR3 bases are TGTGCCAGCAGGCCGACAGGGAACTATGGCTACACCTTC. Variable domain in full (rest from reference TRBV11-2 and TRBJ1-2): EAGVAQSPRYKIIEKRQSVAFWCNPISGHATLYWYQQILGQGPKLLIQFQNNGVVDDSQLPKDRFSAERLKGVDSTLKIQPAKLEDSAVYLCASRPTGNYGYTFGSGTRLTVV.

This sequence joins TRBV4-1 and TRBJ2-7, with 8 bases matching TRBD1. Germline V gene data show CDR1 as MGHRA and CDR2 as YSYEKL. There are 13 residues in the CDR3. The trim removed 7 bases at V and 9 bases at J, leaving 11 bases unmatched. CDR3 DNA: TGCGCCAGCAACCAGACAGGGGCTGACGTGCAGTACTTC. Its translation is CASNQTGADVQYF.

As DNA, the CDR3 is TGTGCCAGCAGTCCCTTCGGCGAGGGACACTACGAGCAGTACTTC. Its translation is CASSPFGEGHYEQYF. The chain employs TRBV25-1 and TRBJ2-7, with D possibly being TRBD1 (6 bases). Germline V lookup: CDR1 MGHDK, CDR2 SYGVNS. The CDR3 covers 15 residues. Trimming took off 5 bases at V and 3 bases at J, with 17 bases between the two ends.

This clone was seen once. This chain uses TRBV13 with TRBJ2-7, with a tentative D call TRBD2 (5 bases). The V gene's germline CDR1 is PRHDT and CDR2 FYEKMQ (reference sequence). V was trimmed by 0 bases and J by 5 bases, leaving 14 bases between them. The CDR3 has 15 residues. Here the CDR3 DNA reads TGTGCCAGCAGCTTAGGAACGGGGTTGGGTGACGAGCAGTACTTC. It codes for CASSLGTGLGDEQYF.

CDR3 amino acids: CAWSPLDRGQNEKLFF. The CDR3 DNA sequence: TGTGCCTGGAGCCCCCTCGACAGGGGGCAGAATGAAAAACTGTTTTTT. The genes are TRBV30 and TRBJ1-4; 10 bases are shared with TRBD1. After removal of 3 bases from V and 5 bases from J, the junction contained 9 bases not matched to a gene. Germline V gene lookup returns CDR1 GTSNPN and CDR2 SVGIG (reference sequence). This CDR3 region has 16 residues.

The chain joins TRBV7-3 to TRBJ2-5, with 11 bases lining up with TRBD2. Germline V lookup: CDR1 SGHTA, CDR2 FQGTGA. V gave up 5 bases and J gave up 5 bases; unmatched junction bases: 4. The CDR3 length is 14 residues. In DNA, the CDR3 is TGTGCCAGCAGCGCGGGACTAGCGGCTGAGACCCAGTACTTC. Its protein is CASSAGLAAETQYF.

This chain links TRBV10-3 with TRBJ1-1, with D perhaps matching TRBD1 (6 bases). Germline V lookup: CDR1 ENHRY, CDR2 SYGVKD. The length of the CDR3 is 13 residues. The V gene lost 8 bases and the J gene lost 5 bases, with 15 bases spanning the gap. CDR3 DNA sequence: TGTGCCATCCGAGGGGGAGAAGGAACTGAAGCTTTCTTT. Translated: CAIRGGEGTEAFF.

The rearrangement uses TRBV9 and TRBJ1-2, with 9 bases matching TRBD1. There are 14 residues in the CDR3. V trimming: 5 bases; J trimming: 4 bases; junction bases outside the gene matches: 6. Germline V lookup: CDR1 SGDLS, CDR2 YYNGEE. In DNA form, the CDR3 reads TGTGCCAGCAGAGTACAGGGGGCGGCCTATGGCTACACCTTC. It encodes CASRVQGAAYGYTF.

The J gene is TRBJ1-2, the V gene TRBV28, with 12 bases fitting TRBD1. Germline V gene sequence: CDR1 MDHEN, CDR2 SYDVKM. The CDR3 consists of 17 residues. J gave up 2 bases and V 6 bases, and 10 bases lay outside the gene matches. The CDR3 DNA reads TGTGCCAGCAGGCCCGGGACAGGGGGCTTTAGAAACTATGGCTACACCTTC. Translation gives CASRPGTGGFRNYGYTF.

The genes are TRBV9 and TRBJ2-5; 7 nucleotides agree with TRBD1. Germline CDR1 SGDLS, CDR2 YYNGEE. With V trimmed by 0 bases and J by 5 bases, 7 bases remained unmatched. The CDR3 covers 15 residues. The DNA for the CDR3 is TGTGCCAGCAGCGTAGAGGACAGGATGTTTGAGACCCAGTACTTC. It encodes CASSVEDRMFETQYF. The full variable domain, its missing parts supplied by reference TRBV9 and TRBJ2-5, is DSGVTQTPKHLITATGQRVTLRCSPRSGDLSVYWYQQSLDQGLQFLIQYYNGEERAKGNILERFSAQQFPDLHSELNLSSLELGDSALYFCASSVEDRMFETQYFGPGTRLLVL.

The rearrangement uses TRBV7-2 and TRBJ1-3; 7 bases align to TRBD1. Germline V CDR1 and CDR2: SGHTA, FQGNSA. After removal of 1 base from V and 0 bases from J, the junction contained 3 bases not matched to a gene. The CDR3 has 16 residues. The CDR3 sequence: CASSLGGGRSGNTIYF. The DNA for the CDR3 is TGTGCCAGCAGCTTAGGAGGGGGCCGCTCTGGAAACACCATATATTTT.

The V call is TRBV11-3, the J call TRBJ2-7; the D gene is possibly TRBD1 (5 bases). The germline V and J ends were trimmed by 4 bases and 2 bases, with 6 bases remaining between them. Germline lookup yields CDR1 SGHNT and CDR2 YENEEA. This CDR3 comprises 12 residues. The CDR3 reads CASSSDTYEQYF. In nucleotides, the CDR3 is TGTGCCAGCAGCTCGGACACCTACGAGCAGTACTTC.

CDR3 in amino acids: CASSEALSSPYEQYF. Here the CDR3 DNA reads TGTGCCAGCAGTGAAGCGCTGAGTAGCCCCTACGAGCAGTACTTC. The chain couples TRBV6-1 to TRBJ2-7; D not resolved. The CDR3 consists of 15 residues. The V end lost 0 bases, the J end lost 2 bases, and 11 bases lay between the germline ends. Germline CDR1 is MNHNS and CDR2 is SASEGT.

This chain connects TRBV6-5 to TRBJ2-2; D is possibly TRBD1 (6 bases). There are 15 residues in the CDR3. The V end was cut by 6 bases, the J end by 1 base, with 12 bases between. Germline V gene data show CDR1 as MNHEY and CDR2 as SVGAGI. CDR3 nucleotide sequence: TGTGCCAGCAGCGCAACGACAGGGAACACCGGGGAGCTGTTTTTT. Amino acid sequence: CASSATTGNTGELFF.

V and J are TRBV19 and TRBJ1-4; 11 bases match TRBD1. The germline gives CDR1 LNHDA, CDR2 SQIVND (reference sequence). The CDR3 runs 13 residues. V shed 9 bases and J 5 bases; nucleotides not matched to a gene: 2. CDR3 sequence reads: CASRDRGNEKLFF. The CDR3 DNA sequence: TGTGCCAGCCGGGACAGGGGGAATGAAAAACTGTTTTTT.

The chain carries TRBV2 and TRBJ2-7, with D possibly matching TRBD1 (5 bases). The CDR3 runs to 13 residues. Germline loops: CDR1 SNHLY, CDR2 FYNNEI. V lost 6 bases to trimming and J lost 4 bases, with 13 bases between them. Here the CDR3 reads CASRRKGAYEQYF. DNA for the CDR3: TGTGCCAGCAGGAGGAAAGGGGCATACGAGCAGTACTTC.

The chain links TRBV11-2 to TRBJ1-1; D remains unclear. Trimming cost V 3 bases and J 1 base, with 3 bases left between them. The CDR3 has 12 amino acids. In germline, CDR1 is SGHAT, CDR2 FQNNGV. The CDR3 is CASSFKNTEAFF. CDR3 in DNA: TGTGCCAGCAGCTTCAAGAACACTGAAGCTTTCTTT.

This clone was detected only once. The V call is TRBV4-2, the J call TRBJ2-5; D is perhaps TRBD2 (7 bases). Germline V gives CDR1 LGHNA, CDR2 YNFKEQ. The CDR3 length is 17 residues. The ends were cut back, 0 bases at V and 6 bases at J, with 20 bases in the middle. Here the CDR3 reads CASSQEDSGGTFKTQYF. The CDR3 DNA follows: TGTGCCAGCAGCCAAGAAGACTCGGGGGGCACATTCAAGACCCAGTACTTC.